These 28 T cell receptor beta chains were sequenced from one sample in a study of CD8+CD57+ T cells in acquired aplastic anemia. Using genomic DNA as the template, TCR beta VDJ and CDR3 profiling was carried out. Each CDR3 protein gets one entry after TCRdb re-called the reads with MiXCR. The table records about 170,000 distinct CDR3 sequences, approximately 40% of them present only once. The sequenced sample consisted of sorted CD4+, CD8+, or CD8+CD57+ T cells (not recorded which) from PBMCs. Receptors originate from a human donor in good health.

For this clonotype: One end of the junction does not line up with germline, which may come from a read error. This sequence joins TRBV16 and TRBJ2-7; D assignment may be TRBD1 or TRBD2 (6 bases each). The germline V gene has CDR1 KGHSY and CDR2 FQNENV. The CDR3 has 13 residues. The CDR3 region has the DNA TGTGCCAGCAACCAAGCCAGGGGACTTAGAAGTAGTTTC. Translated: CASNQARGLRSSF.

Regarding this clonotype: The final CDR3 position lacks the conserved phenylalanine or tryptophan, pointing to a likely read error. This chain joins TRBV13 and TRBJ2-7; 7 bases map to TRBD2. CDR3 length equals 16 residues. Germline assignment: CDR1 PRHDT and CDR2 FYEKMQ (reference sequence). The CDR3 DNA reads as TGCGCCAGCAGCTTAAACCCTGGACTAGGGGTATGGGAGCAGTACCTC. This sequence encodes CASSLNPGLGVWEQYL.

This clonotype was seen a few times. The chain links TRBV6-1 to TRBJ2-3, with 7 positions matching TRBD2. The ends lost 3 bases at V and 1 base at J; junction bases unmatched: 7. CDR1 and CDR2 from the germline V gene are MNHNS and SASEGT. This CDR3 region has 16 residues. Here the CDR3 reads CASSEKGGRGTDTQYF. The CDR3 bases are TGTGCCAGCAGTGAGAAGGGCGGGAGAGGCACAGATACGCAGTATTTT.

The V gene is TRBV15, the J gene TRBJ2-3; a possible D gene is TRBD2 (5 bases). This CDR3 is 18 amino acids long. Looked up from germline, CDR1 is LNHNV and CDR2 is YYDKDF (reference sequence). The germline V and J ends were trimmed by 0 bases and 0 bases, with 16 bases remaining between them. CDR3 amino acids: CATSRDWSSPPSTDTQYF. The CDR3 DNA is TGTGCCACCAGCAGAGATTGGTCTAGCCCCCCTAGCACAGATACGCAGTATTTT.

The gene calls are TRBV18 and TRBJ2-4; D uncertain. Trimming shortened V by 0 bases and J by 5 bases, and 5 bases separated the two germline ends. CDR3 length: 13 residues. Germline CDR1 and CDR2: KGHSH and LQKENI. This CDR3 reads CASSPPDQNIQYF. CDR3 DNA: TGTGCCAGCTCACCACCGGACCAAAACATTCAGTACTTC. Supplemented by reference TRBV18 and TRBJ2-4, the full variable domain reads NAGVMQNPRHLVRRRGQEARLRCSPMKGHSHVYWYRQLPEEGLKFMVYLQKENIIDESGMPKERFSAEFPKEGPSILRIQQVVRGDSAAYFCASSPPDQNIQYFGAGTRLSVL.

Notes on this clonotype: A read error may produce the germline difference seen at one junction end. The gene calls are TRBV11-1 and TRBJ2-3; D is ambiguous. This CDR3 region has 15 residues. Germline V gives CDR1 SGHAT, CDR2 FQDESV (reference sequence). The CDR3 reads CASSLPAASTDTQYF. The CDR3, as DNA: TGTGCCAGCAGCTTACCGGCAGCCTCCACAGACACGCAGTATTTT.

As to this clonotype: The germline gene is not matched at one end of the junction; a read error may be the cause. V and J are TRBV6-5 and TRBJ2-7; 9 bases are a match to TRBD1. Germline values: CDR1 MNHEY, CDR2 SVGAGI. This CDR3 has 16 residues. This chain's CDR3 is CASSYSPGTGSYGQYF. CDR3 nucleotide sequence: TGTGCCAGCAGTTACTCCCCCGGGACAGGGTCTTACGGGCAGTACTTC.

This clonotype was seen repeatedly, ten times or more. The CDR3 loop reads CAISNPGGTEAFF. DNA for the CDR3: TGTGCCATCAGTAACCCAGGTGGTACTGAAGCTTTCTTT. The V and J genes are TRBV10-3 and TRBJ1-1; no reliable D call. Trimming stripped 5 bases from V and 5 bases from J, with 12 bases between. Germline-derived CDR1 and CDR2 are ENHRY and SYGVKD. The CDR3 sequence is 13 residues long.

This clonotype was recorded a few times. The V and J genes are TRBV12-3 or TRBV12-4 and TRBJ2-4; TRBD1 might be the D (6 bases). V shed 3 bases and J shed 4 bases, with 13 bases lying between them. CDR3 size: 15 residues. Here the CDR3 reads CASSFGQRMKNIQYF. CDR3 DNA sequence: TGTGCCAGCAGTTTTGGACAGCGGATGAAAAACATTCAGTACTTC.

The table lists this clonotype with many counts. V gene TRBV10-3 combines with J gene TRBJ1-6; possibly TRBD1 for D (5 bases). Per germline, CDR1 ENHRY and CDR2 SYGVKD. V dropped 4 bases and J dropped 0 bases, with 13 bases sitting between them. This CDR3 is built from 17 residues. The CDR3 nucleotides read TGTGCCATCAGTGTAAAAGGGGCCAACTCCTATAATTCACCCCTCCACTTT. Its translation is CAISVKGANSYNSPLHF.

With regard to this clonotype: The junction differs from germline at one of its ends, possibly a read error. The rearrangement uses TRBV20-1 and TRBJ2-2, with 14 nucleotides matching TRBD2. The CDR3 consists of 17 residues. Germline CDR1 and CDR2: DFQATT and SNEGSKA (reference sequence). The CDR3: CSAPNPGTSGRGGELSF. CDR3 DNA: TGCAGTGCTCCTAACCCCGGGACTAGCGGGAGAGGCGGGGAGCTGTCTTTT.

This chain joins TRBV2 and TRBJ1-1, with a tentative D call TRBD1 (5 bases). CDR3 length: 13 residues. Germline values: CDR1 SNHLY, CDR2 FYNNEI. V dropped 9 bases and J dropped 0 bases, with 11 bases sitting between them. CDR3 amino acids: CARLQVMNTEAFF. The DNA of the CDR3 is TGTGCCAGACTACAGGTGATGAACACTGAAGCTTTCTTT. The full variable domain, in which reference TRBV2 and TRBJ1-1 provide the parts outside the CDR3, is EPEVTQTPSHQVTQMGQEVILRCVPISNHLYFYWYRQILGQKVEFLVSFYNNEISEKSEIFDDQFSVERPDGSNFTLKIRSTKLEDSAMYFCARLQVMNTEAFFGQGTRLTVV.

The rearrangement uses TRBV19 and TRBJ1-1; D is perhaps TRBD1 (6 bases). Per the germline V gene, CDR1 is LNHDA and CDR2 is SQIVND (reference sequence). CDR3 length: 17 residues. Trimming removed 5 bases at V and 2 bases at J, with 21 bases between. CDR3 sequence reads: CASSLASGTITNTEAFF. CDR3 DNA sequence: TGTGCCAGTAGTCTCGCGTCGGGGACAATAACCAACACTGAAGCTTTCTTT. Variable domain in full (rest from reference TRBV19 and TRBJ1-1): DGGITQSPKYLFRKEGQNVTLSCEQNLNHDAMYWYRQDPGQGLRLIYYSQIVNDFQKGDIAEGYSVSREKKESFPLTVTSAQKNPTAFYLCASSLASGTITNTEAFFGQGTRLTVV.

V is TRBV10-3 and J is TRBJ1-1; D remains unclear. The V and J ends lost 0 bases and 3 bases respectively, with 5 bases between them. This CDR3 has 13 residues. Germline CDR1 ENHRY, CDR2 SYGVKD. CDR3 loop: CAISESMDTEAFF. CDR3 sequence (DNA): TGTGCCATCAGTGAGTCGATGGACACTGAAGCTTTCTTT.

The genes are TRBV6-1 and TRBJ2-5, with TRBD2 matching over 7 bases. Germline lookup yields CDR1 MNHNS and CDR2 SASEGT. CDR3 length: 14 amino acids. Trimming removed 8 bases from V and 2 bases from J; junction bases left unmatched: 8. The CDR3 nucleotides are TGTGCCAGCGGGATCCGAGCGGGACAAGAGACCCAGTACTTC. Its protein product is CASGIRAGQETQYF.

The sample holds many counts of this clonotype. The chain combines TRBV19 with TRBJ1-4; D is possibly TRBD1 (6 bases). The CDR3 length is 16 residues. Germline CDR1 and CDR2: LNHDA and SQIVND (reference sequence). Trimming shortened V by 7 bases and J by 0 bases, and 15 bases separated the two germline ends. CDR3 residues: CASTIGTPATNEKLFF. CDR3 DNA: TGTGCCAGTACCATTGGGACACCGGCAACTAATGAAAAACTGTTTTTT.

The gene calls are TRBV7-9 and TRBJ2-1; no clear D gene. CDR3 length: 11 amino acids. V was shortened by 8 bases and J by 6 bases, with 8 bases between the two germline ends. Germline assignment: CDR1 SEHNR and CDR2 FQNEAQ (reference sequence). CDR3 residues: CASESGNEQFF. For the CDR3, the DNA is TGTGCCAGCGAAAGTGGCAATGAGCAGTTCTTC.

The V gene is TRBV11-1, the J gene TRBJ2-2; D gene uncertain. The CDR3 extends over 14 amino acids. The V end was cut by 5 bases, the J end by 7 bases, with 14 bases between. Germline CDR1 SGHAT, CDR2 FQDESV (reference sequence). CDR3 sequence: CASSVLRAGGELFF. CDR3 DNA sequence: TGTGCCAGCAGCGTATTAAGGGCAGGCGGGGAGCTGTTTTTT.

At least ten counts were recorded for this clonotype. The chain couples TRBV30 to TRBJ2-2; D gene uncertain. V dropped 3 bases and J dropped 2 bases, with 13 bases sitting between them. There are 15 residues in the CDR3. Germline CDR1 reads GTSNPN; CDR2 reads SVGIG (reference sequence). The CDR3 region has the DNA TGTGCCTGGAGAGCTCCCGGGCTCAACACCGGGGAGCTGTTTTTT. This translates into CAWRAPGLNTGELFF.

This clonotype has ten or more counts. The chain recombines TRBV3-1 with TRBJ2-5, with TRBD2 matching over 7 bases. The V gene's germline CDR1 is LGHDT and CDR2 YNNKEL (reference sequence). The CDR3 has 15 amino acids. Unmatched junction bases numbered 4, after V lost 1 base and J lost 2 bases. CDR3 DNA sequence: TGTGCCAGCAGCCAAGTTCAAGCGGGGCAAGAGACCCAGTACTTC. This encodes CASSQVQAGQETQYF.

V usage is TRBV24-1 and J usage is TRBJ2-1; D perhaps matches TRBD1 (6 bases). Germline values: CDR1 KGHDR, CDR2 SFDVKD. The CDR3 sequence is 16 residues long. Trimming pared 0 bases from V and 6 bases from J, leaving 14 bases between. The DNA of the CDR3 is TGTGCCACCAGTGATTTGCAGCAGGGGACGGGCAATGAGCAGTTCTTC. This encodes CATSDLQQGTGNEQFF.

This clonotype was counted ten times or more. V gene TRBV7-6 combines with J gene TRBJ1-4; D is unresolved. V was shortened by 3 bases and J by 5 bases, with 13 bases between the two germline ends. The length of the CDR3 is 15 residues. Germline V gene data show CDR1 as SGHVS and CDR2 as FNYEAQ. CDR3 DNA sequence: TGTGCCAGCAGCTTCTATCCTTCGGGAAATGAAAAACTGTTTTTT. Protein: CASSFYPSGNEKLFF. Full variable domain (rest looked up from reference TRBV7-6 and TRBJ1-4): GAGVSQSPRYKVTKRGQDVALRCDPISGHVSLYWYRQALGQGPEFLTYFNYEAQQDKSGLPNDRFSAERPEGSISTLTIQRTEQRDSAMYRCASSFYPSGNEKLFFGSGTQLSVL.

The chain links TRBV7-8 to TRBJ2-1; tentatively, D is TRBD2 (6 bases). The CDR3 extends over 15 amino acids. V was pared by 6 bases and J by 4 bases, with 16 bases between. Per the germline V gene, CDR1 is SGHVS and CDR2 is FQNEAQ. The CDR3 sequence is CASSWDSRSYNEQFF. The CDR3 DNA follows: TGTGCCAGCAGTTGGGACTCCCGCTCTTACAATGAGCAGTTCTTC.

The chain is built from TRBV5-1 and TRBJ1-6, with D possibly TRBD1 on 6 matching bases. Between the trimmed V and J ends, which lost 4 bases and 8 bases, there was a span of 16 bases. The CDR3 is 15 residues long. In germline, CDR1 is SGHRS, CDR2 YFSETQ. The CDR3 nucleotides read TGCGCCAGCAGCGCCAACAGGGAGGGTCATTCACCCCTCCACTTT. This gives the protein CASSANREGHSPLHF. The full variable domain, with the rest looked up from reference TRBV5-1 and TRBJ1-6, is KAGVTQTPRYLIKTRGQQVTLSCSPISGHRSVSWYQQTPGQGLQFLFEYFSETQRNKGNFPGRFSGRQFSNSRSEMNVSTLELGDSALYLCASSANREGHSPLHFGNGTRLTVT.

The chain links TRBV10-3 to TRBJ1-1; TRBD1 is a possible D gene (5 bases). The CDR3 sequence is 13 residues long. The germline V gene has CDR1 ENHRY and CDR2 SYGVKD. The V end lost 10 bases, the J end lost 0 bases, and 12 bases lay between the germline ends. DNA of the CDR3: TGTGCCACCGCCGGGACCATGAACACTGAAGCTTTCTTT. Residues: CATAGTMNTEAFF.

This clonotype was recorded at least ten times. This rearrangement joins TRBV11-1 to TRBJ2-1; D possibly matches TRBD1 or TRBD2 (5 bases each). Germline V CDR1 and CDR2: SGHAT, FQDESV (reference sequence). The CDR3 has 15 residues. The V end was cut by 0 bases, the J end by 0 bases, with 6 bases between. DNA of the CDR3: TGTGCCAGCAGCTTAGCGGGGACCTCCTACAATGAGCAGTTCTTC. Its protein is CASSLAGTSYNEQFF.

The sample holds many counts of this clonotype. The rearrangement joins TRBV7-9 to TRBJ2-1; 11 bases are a match to TRBD2. CDR3 size: 16 residues. Germline V gene data show CDR1 as SEHNR and CDR2 as FQNEAQ (reference sequence). The trim removed 5 bases at V and 5 bases at J, leaving 8 bases unmatched. The CDR3 DNA reads as TGTGCCAGCAGCGTACTAGCGGGGGTTCTCGACAATGAGCAGTTCTTC. This sequence encodes CASSVLAGVLDNEQFF.

The chain combines TRBV10-3 with TRBJ2-3, with unresolved D. Germline V lookup: CDR1 ENHRY, CDR2 SYGVKD. The CDR3 totals 13 residues. V lost 7 bases, J lost 0 bases, and 8 bases lay in between. The CDR3 DNA is TGTGCCATCAAACCGGCAAGCACAGATACGCAGTATTTT. Its protein is CAIKPASTDTQYF.